This T cell receptor beta chain stems from a study of somatic mutations in cytotoxic T cells in rheumatoid arthritis. Profiling relied on immunoSEQ multiplex PCR, and the TCRdb table lists in-frame clones only, not all of them. This sample carries some 13,000 clones, about four fifths of them seen once, and the ten largest clones take around a fifth. V shed 9 bases and J 3 bases; nucleotides not matched to a gene: 6. CDR1 and CDR2 (germline): SGHDN, FVKESK. This CDR3 comprises 13 residues. Material: CD8+ T cells sorted from blood. J is TRBJ2-7 and V is TRBV14; 9 bases agree with TRBD2. The receptor's source is an adult with rheumatoid arthritis. For the CDR3, the DNA is TGTGCCAGTCGACTAGCGGATAACTACGAGCAGTACTTC. Amino acid sequence: CASRLADNYEQYF.